This T cell receptor (beta chain) emerged from a study of blood T cell repertoires in COVID-19. Study-wide context: Samples of COVID-19 (acute and convalescent) were obtained from the United States, Italy and Spain. T cells, B-cell-depleted T cells, or PBMCs provided the cDNA or gDNA that served as material.

The germline V and J ends were trimmed by 2 bases and 3 bases, with 11 bases remaining between them. The germline V gene has CDR1 LGHDT and CDR2 YNNKEL (reference sequence). The CDR3 contains 15 residues. In the authors' workflow: Reference gene primers were amplified, and this amplification served to estimate nucleated cell counts. Assay: immunoSEQ multiplex PCR; the TCRdb copy retains only in-frame clones and omits some. That table is the source of V, J and clone size, and D and trimming were worked out from the DNA. The sample includes fewer than 80,000 clones, 90% of them seen just once. The receptor was derived from a human donor in a cohort sampled during active COVID-19. The chain recombines TRBV3-1 (or the pseudogene TRBV3-2) with TRBJ2-1; D is ambiguous. Material for sequencing was peripheral blood. In nucleotides, the CDR3 is TGTGCCAGCAGCCAACCTGCTAGAAGCTACAATGAGCAGTTCTTC. This encodes CASSQPARSYNEQFF.